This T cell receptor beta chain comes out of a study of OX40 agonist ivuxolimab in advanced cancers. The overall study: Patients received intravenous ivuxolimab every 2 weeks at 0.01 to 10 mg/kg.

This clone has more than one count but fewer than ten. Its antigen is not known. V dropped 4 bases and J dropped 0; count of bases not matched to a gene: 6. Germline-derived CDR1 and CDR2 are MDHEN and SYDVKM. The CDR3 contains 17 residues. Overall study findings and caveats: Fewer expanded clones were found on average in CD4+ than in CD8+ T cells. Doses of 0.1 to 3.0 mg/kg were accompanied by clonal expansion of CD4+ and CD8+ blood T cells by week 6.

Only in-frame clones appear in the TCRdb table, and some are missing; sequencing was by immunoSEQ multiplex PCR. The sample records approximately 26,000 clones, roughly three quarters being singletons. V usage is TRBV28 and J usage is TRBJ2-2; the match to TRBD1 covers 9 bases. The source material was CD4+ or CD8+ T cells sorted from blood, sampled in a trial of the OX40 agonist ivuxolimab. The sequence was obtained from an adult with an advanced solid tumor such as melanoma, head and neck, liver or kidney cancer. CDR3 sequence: CASSSPTGGPNTGELFF. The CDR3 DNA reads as TGTGCCAGCAGTTCCCCCACAGGGGGCCCGAACACCGGGGAGCTGTTTTTT.